The present TCR beta chain was sequenced within a study of shared clonotypes between healthy human individuals. Study results and limitations: Among donors, the sharing of clonotypes was expected to be influenced by sequencing depth. A handful of donors had about 5.1% of their naive CD4 clonotypes in common.

Comment on this clone: Antigen unknown.

TCRdb's copy holds only in-frame clones and misses some; the assay was immunoSEQ multiplex PCR. The sample includes 2,500,000 or so clones, roughly 92% of them seen just once. Germline lookup yields CDR1 MGHRA and CDR2 YSYEKL. The ends were cut back, 2 bases at V and 5 bases at J, with 21 bases in the middle. The CDR3 runs to 17 residues. This sequence joins TRBV4-1 and TRBJ1-1; no clear D. Sequencing was performed on naive CD4+ T cells sorted from blood. Subset denoted: CD45RA+ positively selected. The sequence was collected from a man in his late teens or twenties in good health. In nucleotides, the CDR3 is TGCGCCAGCAGCCAACTACCCCTGAGGACCCGCGGTACTGAAGCTTTCTTT. Translating it yields CASSQLPLRTRGTEAFF.